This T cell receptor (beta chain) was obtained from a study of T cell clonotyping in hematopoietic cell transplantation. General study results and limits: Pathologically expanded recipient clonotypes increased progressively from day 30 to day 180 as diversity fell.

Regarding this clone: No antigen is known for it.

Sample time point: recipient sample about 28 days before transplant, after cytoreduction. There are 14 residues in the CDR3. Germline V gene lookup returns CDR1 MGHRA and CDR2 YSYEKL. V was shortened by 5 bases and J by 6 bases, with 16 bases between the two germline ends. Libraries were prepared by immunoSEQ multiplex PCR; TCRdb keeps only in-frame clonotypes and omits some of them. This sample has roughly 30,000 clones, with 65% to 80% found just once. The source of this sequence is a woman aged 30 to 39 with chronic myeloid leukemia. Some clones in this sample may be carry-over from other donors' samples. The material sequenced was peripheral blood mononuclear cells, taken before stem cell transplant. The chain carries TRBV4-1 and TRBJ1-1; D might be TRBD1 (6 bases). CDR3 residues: CASSIEGGSSEAFF. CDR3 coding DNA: TGCGCCAGCAGCATAGAGGGGGGGTCGTCTGAAGCTTTCTTT.